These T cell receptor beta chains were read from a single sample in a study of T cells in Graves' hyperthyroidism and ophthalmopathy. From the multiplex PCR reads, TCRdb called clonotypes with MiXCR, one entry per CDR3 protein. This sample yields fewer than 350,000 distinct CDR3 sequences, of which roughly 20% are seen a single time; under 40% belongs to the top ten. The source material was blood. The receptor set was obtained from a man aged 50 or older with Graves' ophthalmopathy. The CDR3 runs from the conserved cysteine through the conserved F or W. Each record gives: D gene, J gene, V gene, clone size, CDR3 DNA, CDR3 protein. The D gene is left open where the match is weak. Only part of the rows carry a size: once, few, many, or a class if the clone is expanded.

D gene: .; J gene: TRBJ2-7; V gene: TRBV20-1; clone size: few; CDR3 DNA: TGCAGTGCTAGGGGCGGAGCCTACGAGCAGTACTTC; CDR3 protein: CSARGGAYEQYF
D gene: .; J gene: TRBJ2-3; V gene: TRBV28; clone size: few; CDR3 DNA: TGTGCCAGCAGTTTACAATCGGGGCGGGGCACAGATACGCAGTATTTT; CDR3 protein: CASSLQSGRGTDTQYF
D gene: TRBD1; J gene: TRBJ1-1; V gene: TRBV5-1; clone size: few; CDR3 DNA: TGCGCCAGCAGGTACACCACAGGGGGGGAGGCTTTCTTT; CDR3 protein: CASRYTTGGEAFF
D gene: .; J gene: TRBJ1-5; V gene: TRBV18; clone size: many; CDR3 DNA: TGTGCCAGCTCACCCGCGGACAGTTGGTCCCAGCATTTT; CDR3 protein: CASSPADSWSQHF
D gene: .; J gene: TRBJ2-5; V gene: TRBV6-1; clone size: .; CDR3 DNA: TGTGCCAGCAGCCCCGGACAGCTGAAAGAGACCCAGTACTTC; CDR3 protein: CASSPGQLKETQYF
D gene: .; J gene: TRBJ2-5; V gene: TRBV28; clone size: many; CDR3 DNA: TGTGCCAGCAGTTCGGGGGGACATTCCCAAGAGACCCAGTACTTC; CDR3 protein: CASSSGGHSQETQYF
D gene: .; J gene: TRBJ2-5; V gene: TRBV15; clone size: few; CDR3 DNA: TGTGCCACCAGCAGAGGTACAGGGATGGAGACCCAGTACTTC; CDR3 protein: CATSRGTGMETQYF
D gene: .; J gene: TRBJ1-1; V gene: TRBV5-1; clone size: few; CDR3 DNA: TGCGCCAGCAGCTGGACACCGGGACATTTGAACACTGAAGCTTTCTTT; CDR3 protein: CASSWTPGHLNTEAFF
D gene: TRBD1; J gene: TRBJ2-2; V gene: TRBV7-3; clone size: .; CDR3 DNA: TGTGCCAGCAGCTTACTGGCGGGACAGGGTAACACCGGGGAGCTGTTTTTT; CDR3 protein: CASSLLAGQGNTGELFF
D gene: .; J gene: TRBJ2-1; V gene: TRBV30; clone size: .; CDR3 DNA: TGTGCCTGGAGTGGAGGGCGGGAACGGGAGCAGTTCTTC; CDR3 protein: CAWSGGREREQFF
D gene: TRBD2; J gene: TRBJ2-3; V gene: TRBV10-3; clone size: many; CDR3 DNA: TGTGCCATCAGCCAGATAGCGGGAGGAGATACGCAGTATTTT; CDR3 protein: CAISQIAGGDTQYF
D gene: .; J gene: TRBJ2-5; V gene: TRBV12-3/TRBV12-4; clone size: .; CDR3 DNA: TGTGCCAGCAGTCTCCGCGGAGGGATAGGTGAGACCCAGTACTTC; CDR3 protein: CASSLRGGIGETQYF
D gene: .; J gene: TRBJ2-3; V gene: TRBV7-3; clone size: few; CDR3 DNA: TGTGCCAGCAGCTTAAATTCAGACAATACAGATACGCAGTATTTT; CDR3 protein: CASSLNSDNTDTQYF
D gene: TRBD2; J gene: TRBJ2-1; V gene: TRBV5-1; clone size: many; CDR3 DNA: TGCGCCAGCAGCTTGGCTGGTAGCGGGGACTACAATGAGCAGTTCTTC; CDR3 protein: CASSLAGSGDYNEQFF
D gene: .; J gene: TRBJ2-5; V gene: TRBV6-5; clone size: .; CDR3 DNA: TGTGCCAGCAGTTACTCTGAGACCCAGTACTTC; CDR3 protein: CASSYSETQYF
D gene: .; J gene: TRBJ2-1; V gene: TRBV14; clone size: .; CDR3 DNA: TGTGCCAGCAGCCTTGCCCCCCACAATGAGCAGTTCTTC; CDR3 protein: CASSLAPHNEQFF
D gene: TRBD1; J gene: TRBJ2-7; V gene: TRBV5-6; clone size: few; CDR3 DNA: TGTGCCAGCAGCCGGGGACAGGGATCCTACGAGCAGTACTTC; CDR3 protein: CASSRGQGSYEQYF
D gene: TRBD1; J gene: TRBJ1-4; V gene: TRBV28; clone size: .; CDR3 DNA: TGTGCCAGCAGTAACCAAAGGAGGGACAGGGGGCCAACTAATGAAAAACTGTTTTTT; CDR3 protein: CASSNQRRDRGPTNEKLFF
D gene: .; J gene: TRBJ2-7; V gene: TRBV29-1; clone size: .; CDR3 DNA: TGCAGCGTTGAAAGATTTGGGGTTTACGAGCAGTACTTC; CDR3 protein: CSVERFGVYEQYF
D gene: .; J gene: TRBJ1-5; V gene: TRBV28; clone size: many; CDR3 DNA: TGTGCCAGCAGTAACGACGGGTATCAGCCCCAGCATTTT; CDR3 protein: CASSNDGYQPQHF
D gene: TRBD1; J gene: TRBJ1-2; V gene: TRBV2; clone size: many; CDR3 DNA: TGTGCCAGCAGTGTTTCCGGACAGGGGTATGGCTACACCTTC; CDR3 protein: CASSVSGQGYGYTF
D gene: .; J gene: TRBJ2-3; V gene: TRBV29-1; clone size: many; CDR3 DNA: TGCAGCGTTGGGCAGTCACCTAGCACAGATACGCAGTATTTT; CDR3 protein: CSVGQSPSTDTQYF
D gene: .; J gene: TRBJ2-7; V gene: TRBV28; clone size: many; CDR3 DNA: TGTGCCAGCACGCCGGGGACACTCTACGAGCAGTACTTC; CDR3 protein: CASTPGTLYEQYF
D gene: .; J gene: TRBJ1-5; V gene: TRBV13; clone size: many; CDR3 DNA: TGTGCCAGCAGCGCCGGGGGACAATCTGGTCAGCCCCAGCATTTT; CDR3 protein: CASSAGGQSGQPQHF
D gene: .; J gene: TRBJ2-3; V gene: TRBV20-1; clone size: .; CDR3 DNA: TGCAGTGCTCCCAGGACGGGGTACTATACGCAGTATTTT; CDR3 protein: CSAPRTGYYTQYF
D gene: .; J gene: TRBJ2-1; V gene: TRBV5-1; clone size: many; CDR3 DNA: TGCGCCAGCAGCCCGGGACCTAGGAATGAGCAGTTCTTC; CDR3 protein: CASSPGPRNEQFF
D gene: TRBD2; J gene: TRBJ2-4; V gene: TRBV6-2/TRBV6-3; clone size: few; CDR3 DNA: TGTGCCAGCAGTTTGCGGGAGGGCCGATTCGGGTGGGACATTCAGTACTTC; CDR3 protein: CASSLREGRFGWDIQYF
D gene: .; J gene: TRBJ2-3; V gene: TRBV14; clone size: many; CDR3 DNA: TGTGCCAGCAGCCAAGATTCGTGGGAGCGGGCAGATACGCAGTATTTT; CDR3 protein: CASSQDSWERADTQYF